The clone carrying this T cell receptor beta chain has a handful of counts. What it binds is unknown. RNA transcripts served as the template for amplifying TCR beta CDR3 regions. The TCR CDR3 was amplified in a first-round RT-PCR using the HTBI primer set. One entry per CDR3 protein, called by TCRdb with MiXCR from the multiplex PCR reads. The data contain 530,000 or so distinct CDR3 sequences, about 24% of them singletons. Losses at the gene ends were 2 bases for V and 6 bases for J; bases not matched to a gene: 7. From germline, CDR1 is LGHDT and CDR2 YNNKEL (reference sequence). This CDR3 is built from 15 residues. Fresh 10 ml peripheral blood yielded PBMCs. The data are from a study of T cells in Graves' hyperthyroidism and ophthalmopathy. Study overall: Blood from the periphery was taken at initial diagnosis, before any treatment. Study-wide results and limits: Researchers found most expanded thyroid clonotypes above 0.001 in blood as well. Researchers report that a 13 V-J model separated ophthalmopathy from stable hyperthyroidism.

This clonotype was obtained from a woman aged 25 to 45 with Graves' ophthalmopathy. V is TRBV3-1 and J is TRBJ2-7; 10 nucleotides align to TRBD1. Sequencing used blood. CDR3 in amino acids: CASSQLTGTGVEQYF. CDR3 bases: TGTGCCAGCAGCCAACTAACCGGGACAGGGGTCGAGCAGTACTTC.